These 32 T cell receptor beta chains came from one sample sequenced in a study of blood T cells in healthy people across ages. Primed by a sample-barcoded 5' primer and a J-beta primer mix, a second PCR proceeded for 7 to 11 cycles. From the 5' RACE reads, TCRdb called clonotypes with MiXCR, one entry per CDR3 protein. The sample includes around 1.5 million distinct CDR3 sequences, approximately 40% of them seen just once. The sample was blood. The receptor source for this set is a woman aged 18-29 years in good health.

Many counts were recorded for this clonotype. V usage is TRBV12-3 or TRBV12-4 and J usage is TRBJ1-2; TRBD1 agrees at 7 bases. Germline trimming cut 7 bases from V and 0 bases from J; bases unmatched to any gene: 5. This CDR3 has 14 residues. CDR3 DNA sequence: TGTGCCAGCAATTATCAGGGGGCTAACTATGGCTACACCTTC. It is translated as CASNYQGANYGYTF.

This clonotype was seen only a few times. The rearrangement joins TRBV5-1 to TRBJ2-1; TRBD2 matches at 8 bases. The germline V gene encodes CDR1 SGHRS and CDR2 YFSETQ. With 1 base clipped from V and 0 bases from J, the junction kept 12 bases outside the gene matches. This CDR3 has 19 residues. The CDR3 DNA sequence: TGCGCCAGCAGCTTGCTGGGGTTAGGCGGGGGGAGCTCCTACAATGAGCAGTTCTTC. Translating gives CASSLLGLGGGSSYNEQFF.

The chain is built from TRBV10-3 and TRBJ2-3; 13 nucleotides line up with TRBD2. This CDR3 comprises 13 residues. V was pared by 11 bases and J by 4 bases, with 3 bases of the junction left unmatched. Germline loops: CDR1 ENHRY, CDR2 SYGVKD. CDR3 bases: TGTGCCGGGACTAGCGGGGATTCAGATACGCAGTATTTT. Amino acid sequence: CAGTSGDSDTQYF.

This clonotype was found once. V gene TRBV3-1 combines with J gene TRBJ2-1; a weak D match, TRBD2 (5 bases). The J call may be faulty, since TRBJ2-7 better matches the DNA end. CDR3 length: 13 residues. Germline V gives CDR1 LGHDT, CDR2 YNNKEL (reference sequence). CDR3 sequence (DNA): TGTGCCAGCAGCCAGGCGACACGGGGTGAGCAGTACTTC. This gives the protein CASSQATRGEQYF.

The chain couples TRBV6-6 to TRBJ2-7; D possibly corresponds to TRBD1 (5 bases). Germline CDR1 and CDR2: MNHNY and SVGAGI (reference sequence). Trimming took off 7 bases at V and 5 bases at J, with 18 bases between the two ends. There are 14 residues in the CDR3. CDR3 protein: CASKRSQGNDEQYF. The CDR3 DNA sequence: TGTGCCAGCAAGCGAAGTCAGGGAAATGACGAGCAGTACTTC.

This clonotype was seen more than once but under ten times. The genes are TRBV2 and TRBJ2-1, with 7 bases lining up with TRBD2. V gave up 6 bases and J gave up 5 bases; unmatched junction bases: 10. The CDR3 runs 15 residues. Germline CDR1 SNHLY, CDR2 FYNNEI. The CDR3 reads CASREEPGRDNEQFF. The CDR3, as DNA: TGTGCCAGCAGAGAGGAGCCGGGGAGGGACAATGAGCAGTTCTTC.

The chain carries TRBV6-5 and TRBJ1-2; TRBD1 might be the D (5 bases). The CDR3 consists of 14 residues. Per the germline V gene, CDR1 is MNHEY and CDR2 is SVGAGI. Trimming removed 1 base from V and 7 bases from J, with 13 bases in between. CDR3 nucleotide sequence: TGTGCCAGCAGTTACTGGCAGGGTAGTCTTGGCTACACCTTC. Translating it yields CASSYWQGSLGYTF.

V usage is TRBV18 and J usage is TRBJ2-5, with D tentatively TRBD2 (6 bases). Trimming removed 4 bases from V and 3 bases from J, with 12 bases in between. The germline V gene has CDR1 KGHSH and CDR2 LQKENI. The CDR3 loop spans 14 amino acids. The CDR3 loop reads CASSRKTGEETQYF. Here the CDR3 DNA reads TGTGCCAGCTCACGGAAAACGGGGGAAGAGACCCAGTACTTC.

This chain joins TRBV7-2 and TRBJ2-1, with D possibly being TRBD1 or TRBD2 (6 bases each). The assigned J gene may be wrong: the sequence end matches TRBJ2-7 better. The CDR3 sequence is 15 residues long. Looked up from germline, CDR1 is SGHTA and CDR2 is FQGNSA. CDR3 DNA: TGTGCCAGCAGCTTAAGGGGGGTGGCCTACAATGAGCAGTACTTC. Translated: CASSLRGVAYNEQYF.

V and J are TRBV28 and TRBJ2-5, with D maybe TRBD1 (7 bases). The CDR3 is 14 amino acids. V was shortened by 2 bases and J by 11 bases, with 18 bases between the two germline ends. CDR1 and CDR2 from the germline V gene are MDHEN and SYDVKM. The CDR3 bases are TGTGCCAGCAGTTTAGGTGGAGGGGGCCATGAGCAGTACTTC. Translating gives CASSLGGGGHEQYF.

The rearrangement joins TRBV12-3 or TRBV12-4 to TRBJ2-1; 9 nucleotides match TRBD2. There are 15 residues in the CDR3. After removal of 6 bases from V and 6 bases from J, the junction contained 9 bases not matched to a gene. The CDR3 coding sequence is TGTGCCAGCAGATCGGATAGCGGGAGCCTCAATGAGCAGTTCTTC. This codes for CASRSDSGSLNEQFF.

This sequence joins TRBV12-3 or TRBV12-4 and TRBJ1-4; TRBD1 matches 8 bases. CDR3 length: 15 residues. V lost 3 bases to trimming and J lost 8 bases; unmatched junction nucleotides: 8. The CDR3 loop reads CASSFGGTGGEKLFF. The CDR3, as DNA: TGTGCCAGCAGTTTCGGGGGAACAGGGGGAGAAAAACTGTTTTTT.

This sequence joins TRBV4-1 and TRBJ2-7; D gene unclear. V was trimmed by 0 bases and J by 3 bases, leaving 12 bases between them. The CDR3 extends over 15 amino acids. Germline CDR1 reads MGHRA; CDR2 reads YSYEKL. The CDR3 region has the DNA TGCGCCAGCAGCCAAGAAAGGCTCGGTGACTACGAGCAGTACTTC. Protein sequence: CASSQERLGDYEQYF.

The CDR3 reads CASSYGKRGFYEQYF. CDR3 bases: TGTGCCAGCAGTTACGGGAAGCGGGGGTTCTACGAGCAGTACTTC. V gene TRBV6-2 or TRBV6-3 combines with J gene TRBJ2-7; 8 bases map to TRBD2. V shed 2 bases and J 3 bases; nucleotides not matched to a gene: 6. The CDR3 is made up of 15 amino acids. Germline CDR1 reads MNHEY; CDR2 reads SVGEGT.

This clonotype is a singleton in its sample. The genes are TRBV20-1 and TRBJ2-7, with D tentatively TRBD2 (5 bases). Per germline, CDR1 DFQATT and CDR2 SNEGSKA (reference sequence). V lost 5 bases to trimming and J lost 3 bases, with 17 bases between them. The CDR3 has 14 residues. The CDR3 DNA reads TGCAGTGCTTCAACTGGAGGCGTCGACTACGAGCAGTACTTC. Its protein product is CSASTGGVDYEQYF.

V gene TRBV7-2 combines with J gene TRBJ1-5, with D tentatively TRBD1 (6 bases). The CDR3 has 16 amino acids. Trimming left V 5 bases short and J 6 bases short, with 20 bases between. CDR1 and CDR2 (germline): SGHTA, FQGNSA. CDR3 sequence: CASSNPLGGWGQPQHF. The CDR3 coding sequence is TGTGCCAGCAGCAATCCGCTGGGGGGCTGGGGTCAGCCCCAGCATTTT.

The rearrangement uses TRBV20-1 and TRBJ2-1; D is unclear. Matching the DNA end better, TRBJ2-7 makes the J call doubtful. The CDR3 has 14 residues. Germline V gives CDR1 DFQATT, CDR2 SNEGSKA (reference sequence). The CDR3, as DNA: TGCAGTGCTAGAGAAAAGACCTCCTACAATGAGCAGTACTTC. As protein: CSAREKTSYNEQYF.

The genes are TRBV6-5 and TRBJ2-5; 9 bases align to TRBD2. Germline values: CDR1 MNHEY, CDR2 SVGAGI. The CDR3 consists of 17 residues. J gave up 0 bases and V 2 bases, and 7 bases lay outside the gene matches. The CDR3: CASSYGLAGLYQETQYF. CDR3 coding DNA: TGTGCCAGCAGTTACGGGCTAGCGGGACTGTACCAAGAGACCCAGTACTTC.

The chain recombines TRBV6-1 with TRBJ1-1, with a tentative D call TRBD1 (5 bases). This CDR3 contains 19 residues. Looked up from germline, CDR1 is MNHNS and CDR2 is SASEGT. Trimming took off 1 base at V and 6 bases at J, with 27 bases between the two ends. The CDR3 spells CASSEGYASRVVLAAEAFF. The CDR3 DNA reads TGTGCCAGCAGTGAAGGTTACGCGTCCAGGGTCGTCCTAGCTGCTGAAGCTTTCTTT.

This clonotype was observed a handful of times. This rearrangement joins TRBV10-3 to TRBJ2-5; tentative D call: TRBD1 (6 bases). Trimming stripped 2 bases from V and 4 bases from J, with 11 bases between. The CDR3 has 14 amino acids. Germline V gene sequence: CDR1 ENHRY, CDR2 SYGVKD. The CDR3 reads CAISEGGGLETQYF. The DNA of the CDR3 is TGTGCCATCAGTGAGGGGGGCGGATTAGAGACCCAGTACTTC.

Written as DNA, the CDR3 is TGTGCCAGCAGCTGGACTAGCGGGAGTATACTCACAGATACGCAGTATTTT. Protein: CASSWTSGSILTDTQYF. This rearrangement joins TRBV6-6 to TRBJ2-3, with 13 bases aligning to TRBD2. The junction had 8 bases not matched to a gene; V was cut back by 6 bases and J by 2 bases. CDR1 and CDR2 (germline): MNHNY, SVGAGI (reference sequence). The CDR3 is 17 amino acids.

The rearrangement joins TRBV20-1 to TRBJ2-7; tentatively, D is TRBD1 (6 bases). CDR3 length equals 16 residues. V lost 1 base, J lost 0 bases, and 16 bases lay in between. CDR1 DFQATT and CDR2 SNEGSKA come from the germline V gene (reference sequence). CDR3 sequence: CSARVPPGTPSYEQYF. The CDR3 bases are TGCAGTGCTAGAGTGCCCCCCGGGACACCCTCCTACGAGCAGTACTTC.

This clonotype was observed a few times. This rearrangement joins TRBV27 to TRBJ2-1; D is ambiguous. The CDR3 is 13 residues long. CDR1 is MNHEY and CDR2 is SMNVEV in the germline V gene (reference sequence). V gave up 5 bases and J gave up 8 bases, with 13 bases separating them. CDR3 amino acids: CASSIDIWDEQFF. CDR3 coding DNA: TGTGCCAGCAGTATCGACATTTGGGATGAGCAGTTCTTC.

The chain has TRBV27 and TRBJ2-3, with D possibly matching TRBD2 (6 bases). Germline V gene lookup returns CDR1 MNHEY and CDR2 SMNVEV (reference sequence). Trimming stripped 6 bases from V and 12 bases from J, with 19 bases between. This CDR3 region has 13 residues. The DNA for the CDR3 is TGTGCCAGCAGGTCCGGGCGGGAAACAACACAGTATTTT. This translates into CASRSGRETTQYF.

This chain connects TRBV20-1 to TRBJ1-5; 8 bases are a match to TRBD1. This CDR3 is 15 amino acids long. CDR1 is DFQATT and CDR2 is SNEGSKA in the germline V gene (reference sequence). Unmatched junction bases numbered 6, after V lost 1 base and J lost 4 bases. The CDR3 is CSARGPGQGNQPQHF. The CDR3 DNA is TGCAGTGCTAGAGGCCCAGGACAGGGAAATCAGCCCCAGCATTTT.

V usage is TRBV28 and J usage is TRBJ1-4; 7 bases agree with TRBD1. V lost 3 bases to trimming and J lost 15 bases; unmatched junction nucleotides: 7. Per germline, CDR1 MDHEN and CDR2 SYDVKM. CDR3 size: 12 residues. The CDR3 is CASSFSGQVVFF. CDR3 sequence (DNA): TGTGCCAGCAGTTTTAGCGGACAGGTTGTGTTTTTT.

CDR3: CASSPPGSSGTQYF. CDR3 in DNA: TGTGCCAGCAGTCCACCGGGGTCGTCGGGTACGCAGTATTTT. The chain links TRBV6-5 to TRBJ2-3; tentatively, D is TRBD2 (5 bases). Between the trimmed V and J ends, which lost 5 bases and 8 bases, there was a span of 17 bases. The CDR3 consists of 14 residues. Germline loops: CDR1 MNHEY, CDR2 SVGAGI.

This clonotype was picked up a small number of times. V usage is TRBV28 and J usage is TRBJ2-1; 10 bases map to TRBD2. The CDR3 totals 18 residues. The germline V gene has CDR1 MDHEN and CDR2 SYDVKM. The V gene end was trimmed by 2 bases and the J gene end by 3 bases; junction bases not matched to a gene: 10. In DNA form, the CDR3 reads TGTGCCAGCAGTTTACCGGCTAGCGGGGGCAACCTCTACAATGAGCAGTTCTTC. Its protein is CASSLPASGGNLYNEQFF.

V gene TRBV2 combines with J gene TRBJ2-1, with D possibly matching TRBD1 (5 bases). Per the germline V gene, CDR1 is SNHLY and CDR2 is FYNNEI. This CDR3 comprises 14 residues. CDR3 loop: CATSRTFLYNEQFF. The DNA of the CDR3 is TGTGCTACTTCCCGGACATTCTTATACAATGAGCAGTTCTTC.

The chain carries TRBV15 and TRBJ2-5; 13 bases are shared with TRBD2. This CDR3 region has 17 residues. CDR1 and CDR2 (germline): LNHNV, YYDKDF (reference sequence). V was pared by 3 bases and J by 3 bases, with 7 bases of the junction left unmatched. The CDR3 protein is CATSRRTSGRIEETQYF. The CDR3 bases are TGTGCCACCAGCAGGCGGACTAGCGGGAGAATAGAAGAGACCCAGTACTTC.

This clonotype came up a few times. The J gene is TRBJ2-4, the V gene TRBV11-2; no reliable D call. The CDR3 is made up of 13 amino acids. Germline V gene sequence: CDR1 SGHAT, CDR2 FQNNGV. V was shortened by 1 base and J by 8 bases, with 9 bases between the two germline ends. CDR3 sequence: CASSLATWDIQYF. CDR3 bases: TGTGCCAGCAGCTTAGCGACCTGGGACATTCAGTACTTC.

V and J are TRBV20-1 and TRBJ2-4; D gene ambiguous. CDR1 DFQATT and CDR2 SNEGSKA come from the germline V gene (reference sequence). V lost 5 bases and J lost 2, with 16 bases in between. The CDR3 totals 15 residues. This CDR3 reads CSAARRSESKNIQYF. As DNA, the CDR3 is TGCAGTGCTGCCCGTCGTTCAGAATCCAAAAACATTCAGTACTTC.